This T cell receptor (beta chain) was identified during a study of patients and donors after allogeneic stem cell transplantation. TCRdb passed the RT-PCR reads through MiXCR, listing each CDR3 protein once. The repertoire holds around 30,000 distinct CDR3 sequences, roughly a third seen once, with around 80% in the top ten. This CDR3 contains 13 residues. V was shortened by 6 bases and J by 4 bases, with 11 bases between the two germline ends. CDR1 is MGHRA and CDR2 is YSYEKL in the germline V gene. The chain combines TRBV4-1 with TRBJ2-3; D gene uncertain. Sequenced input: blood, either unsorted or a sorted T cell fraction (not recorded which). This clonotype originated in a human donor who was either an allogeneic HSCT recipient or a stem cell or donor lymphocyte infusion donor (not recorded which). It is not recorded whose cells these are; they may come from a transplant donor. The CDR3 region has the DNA TGCGCCAGCAGTCCTTATGTAGCAGATACGCAGTATTTT. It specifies CASSPYVADTQYF.